Listed below are T cell receptor beta chains from one sample, sequenced in a study of shared clonotypes between healthy human individuals. Assay used: immunoSEQ multiplex PCR; TCRdb lists only in-frame clones, some missing. Of some 480,000 clones detected, 79% appear once; the ten largest clones hold over 9.5%. Material for sequencing was PBMCs. All receptors come from a woman aged 35 to 49 in good health. Some clones in this sample may be carry-over from other donors' samples. Both conserved end residues are part of each CDR3. The D gene is left open where the match is weak. Size is stated for part of the rows, as once, few or many counts, or as a class when the clone is expanded.

clone_size j_call d_call v_call cdr3_aa cdr3_nt
few TRBJ1-5 . TRBV19 CASSIYTYQPQHF TGTGCCAGTAGTATATATACCTATCAGCCCCAGCATTTT
. TRBJ1-3 . TRBV5-1 CASSLGNSGNTIYF TGCGCCAGCAGCTTGGGGAACTCTGGAAACACCATATATTTT
. TRBJ1-2 . TRBV28 CASSLIPAGWVYTF TGTGCCAGCAGTTTGATTCCGGCGGGGTGGGTCTACACCTTC
. TRBJ2-3 . TRBV19 CASMQMSSTDTQYF TGTGCCAGTATGCAGATGTCTAGCACAGATACGCAGTATTTT
. TRBJ1-5 . TRBV6-1 CASSEVRGHQPQHF TGTGCCAGCAGTGAAGTCAGGGGCCATCAGCCCCAGCATTTT
. TRBJ1-5 TRBD1 TRBV28 CASRTGTVNQPQHF TGTGCCAGCAGGACCGGGACAGTCAATCAGCCCCAGCATTTT
. TRBJ1-2 . TRBV6-1 CASSGEGMANYGYTF TGTGCCAGCAGTGGGGAAGGGATGGCTAACTATGGCTACACCTTC
once TRBJ2-7 TRBD2 TRBV7-2 CASSYGLAGPYEQYF TGTGCCAGCAGCTATGGACTAGCGGGGCCCTACGAGCAGTACTTC
. TRBJ2-1 . TRBV29-1 CSVATGSGLDEQFF TGCAGCGTTGCAACAGGGAGTGGATTGGATGAGCAGTTCTTC
. TRBJ1-5 . TRBV5-4 CASSIDGISNQPQHF TGTGCCAGCAGCATAGACGGGATTAGCAATCAGCCCCAGCATTTT
. TRBJ1-1 . TRBV28 CASRILGRNTEAFF TGTGCCAGCAGAATCCTAGGGAGGAACACTGAAGCTTTCTTT
. TRBJ2-1 TRBD2 TRBV4-1 CASSQSRLAGGIEQFF TGCGCCAGCAGCCAATCGCGGCTTGCGGGAGGGATTGAGCAGTTCTTC
. TRBJ1-2 . TRBV6-5 CASSEAGRGYTF TGTGCCAGCAGTGAGGCAGGCCGGGGCTACACCTTC
. TRBJ2-5 TRBD1 TRBV6-1 CASSEESGTGQETQYF TGTGCCAGCAGTGAAGAGAGTGGGACAGGCCAAGAGACCCAGTACTTC
. TRBJ1-4 . TRBV27 CASSRKGGLKSSATNEKLFF TGTGCCAGCAGTCGCAAGGGCGGGCTTAAGAGTTCCGCAACTAATGAAAAACTGTTTTTT
. TRBJ2-7 . TRBV10-3 CAISESDEQYF TGTGCCATCAGTGAGTCGGACGAGCAGTACTTC
. TRBJ2-7 TRBD2 TRBV5-4 CASSPGLADSYEQYF TGTGCCAGCAGTCCCGGACTAGCGGATTCCTACGAGCAGTACTTC
. TRBJ2-3 . TRBV28 CATRGPALDTQYF TGTGCCACCCGAGGGCCAGCCCTAGATACGCAGTATTTT
. TRBJ2-2 TRBD1 TRBV9 CASSGTGGGGELFF TGTGCCAGCAGCGGGACAGGGGGCGGCGGGGAGCTGTTTTTT
. TRBJ2-2 TRBD2 TRBV5-4 CASSLGGRAPGELFF TGTGCCAGCAGCTTGGGCGGGAGGGCCCCCGGGGAGCTGTTTTTT